A single sample gave rise to the 3 T cell receptor beta chains below, sequenced in a study of blood T cell repertoires in COVID-19. This table comes from immunoSEQ multiplex PCR, and its TCRdb copy is limited to in-frame clones, with some not included. The sample carries 110,000 to 150,000 clones, more than 80% recorded once. Sequenced material: peripheral blood. The receptors were sampled from a human donor in a cohort sampled during active COVID-19.

The V call is TRBV7-9, the J call TRBJ1-4; tentative D call: TRBD1 (6 bases). V gave up 1 base and J gave up 5 bases, with 14 bases separating them. CDR3 length: 16 amino acids. The germline V gene has CDR1 SEHNR and CDR2 FQNEAQ (reference sequence). DNA of the CDR3: TGTGCCAGCAGCTTAGTGCGAGGGACACCCAATGAAAAACTGTTTTTT. It translates to CASSLVRGTPNEKLFF.

This clone was seen repeatedly, ten times or more. This chain uses TRBV7-3 with TRBJ2-1; 8 bases match TRBD2. Trimming removed 0 bases from V and 4 bases from J; junction bases left unmatched: 5. Per the germline V gene, CDR1 is SGHTA and CDR2 is FQGTGA. The length of the CDR3 is 16 residues. CDR3 DNA: TGTGCCAGCAGCTTAACTCCAGCGGGGGAATACAATGAGCAGTTCTTC. It is translated as CASSLTPAGEYNEQFF.

CDR3 amino acids: CASSPVFARPNTGGVEPQHF. The CDR3 region has the DNA TGTGCCAGCAGCCCCGTTTTCGCCCGGCCCAACACAGGGGGCGTAGAGCCCCAGCATTTT. The genes are TRBV5-5 and TRBJ1-5; TRBD1 matches 9 bases. Trimming at V came to 4 bases and at J to 8 bases, leaving 25 bases not matched to a gene. Germline V gene lookup returns CDR1 SGHKS and CDR2 YYEKEE (reference sequence). CDR3 length equals 20 residues.